Following are 8 T cell receptor beta chains from one sample sequenced in a study of T-cell reconstitution after alpha-beta-depleted transplantation in children. For TCRbeta, the library was prepared with unique molecular identifiers. TCRdb used MiXCR to reprocess the PCR reads, holding one entry per CDR3 protein. This sample yields about 240,000 distinct CDR3 sequences, of which approximately 12% are seen a single time; 2.6% belongs to the top ten. The sequencing here drew on PBMCs from the stem cell graft donor, taken from the stem cell graft. The source of these receptors is a human donor who donated a stem cell graft to a child with acute lymphoblastic leukemia.

This clonotype was counted ten times or more. V and J are TRBV6-1 and TRBJ1-6; TRBD1 aligns across 9 bases. V was pared by 4 bases and J by 5 bases, with 0 bases of the junction left unmatched. The CDR3 contains 14 residues. CDR1 is MNHNS, CDR2 SASEGT, per germline. CDR3 in DNA: TGTGCCAGCAGTGGGGACAGGGATAATTCACCCCTCCACTTT. Translated: CASSGDRDNSPLHF.

In this sample, this clonotype turned up many times. The CDR3 bases are TGTGCCAGCAGCGGTCGACTAGCGGGAAACGCCCGCGCAGATACGCAGTATTTT. This codes for CASSGRLAGNARADTQYF. The rearrangement links TRBV7-2 to TRBJ2-3; 11 nucleotides line up with TRBD2. Germline assignment: CDR1 SGHTA and CDR2 FQGNSA. The CDR3 length is 18 residues. The trim removed 5 bases at V and 4 bases at J, leaving 14 bases unmatched.

This clonotype was picked up many times. This sequence joins TRBV9 and TRBJ2-1, with 11 nucleotides matching TRBD2. CDR3 length equals 16 residues. Germline CDR1 SGDLS, CDR2 YYNGEE. J gave up 4 bases and V 1 base, and 4 bases lay outside the gene matches. This chain's CDR3 is CASSVMSSGGYNEQFF. The CDR3 coding sequence is TGTGCCAGCAGCGTAATGTCTAGCGGGGGGTACAATGAGCAGTTCTTC.

This clonotype was counted ten times or more. V usage is TRBV5-5 and J usage is TRBJ2-1, with D perhaps TRBD2 (5 bases). The CDR3 has 12 residues. Germline V lookup: CDR1 SGHKS, CDR2 YYEKEE (reference sequence). The V end lost 6 bases, the J end lost 9 bases, and 13 bases lay between the germline ends. Here the CDR3 DNA reads TGTGCCAGCACCTCCCTCGGGGTTGAGCAGTTCTTC. This encodes CASTSLGVEQFF.

This clonotype has at least ten counts. V gene TRBV12-3 or TRBV12-4 combines with J gene TRBJ1-4, with D uncertain. The CDR3 is made up of 14 amino acids. Trimming left V 5 bases short and J 10 bases short, with 17 bases between. The DNA of the CDR3 is TGTGCCAGCAGTACTGTTACTGAGGTCGGAAAACTGTTTTTT. Amino acids: CASSTVTEVGKLFF.

This clonotype was observed many times. This chain connects TRBV12-3 or TRBV12-4 to TRBJ1-1; 7 bases are a match to TRBD1. This CDR3 has 13 amino acids. Trimming cost V 5 bases and J 4 bases; bases outside gene matches: 4. DNA for the CDR3: TGTGCCAGCAGTCTGACAGGGACCACTGAAGCTTTCTTT. Translated: CASSLTGTTEAFF.

The gene calls are TRBV4-1 and TRBJ2-1; weak D call: TRBD2 (5 bases). V was clipped by 3 bases and J by 10 bases, with 13 bases between them. The CDR3 sequence is 13 residues long. CDR1 is MGHRA and CDR2 is YSYEKL in the germline V gene. The DNA of the CDR3 is TGCGCCAGCAGCCATGCCAGCGGTGGGGAGCAGTTCTTC. Translating gives CASSHASGGEQFF.

This clonotype was recorded many times. This sequence joins TRBV29-1 and TRBJ2-3, with unresolved D. CDR1 is SQVTM and CDR2 is ANQGSEA in the germline V gene. V gave up 8 bases and J gave up 0 bases, with 9 bases separating them. The CDR3 spans 12 residues. CDR3 in amino acids: CSSEFSTDTQYF. The CDR3, as DNA: TGCAGCTCCGAATTTAGCACAGATACGCAGTATTTT.